The next 26 T cell receptor beta chains were all read from a single sample in a study of blood T cell repertoires in COVID-19 (dated by TCRdb to about 2020). Library preparation employed the immunoSEQ multiplex PCR assay. TCRdb provides this immuneACCESS table in a form limited to in-frame rearrangements. Some clones are lacking; in checked studies, under half of them reflect an unresolved V gene, and why the rest are absent is not known. The sample profile shows 250,000 to 300,000 clones; over 85% of them were found once. Clones ranked in the top ten supply 11% of the sample. The sample taken for sequencing was peripheral blood. Source of these receptors: a woman aged 25 to 39 with COVID-19, enrolled during active disease.

The rearrangement links TRBV5-1 to TRBJ1-6; 7 nucleotides align to TRBD1. This CDR3 has 14 residues. Per the germline V gene, CDR1 is SGHRS and CDR2 is YFSETQ. J lost 9 bases, V lost 4 bases, and 7 bases had no gene match. The CDR3 protein is CASSVGQQTSPLHF. The CDR3 nucleotides read TGCGCCAGCAGCGTGGGACAGCAAACTTCACCCCTCCACTTT.

The chain links TRBV11-2 to TRBJ1-6; maybe TRBD1 (6 bases). The germline V gene encodes CDR1 SGHAT and CDR2 FQNNGV. The V gene lost 5 bases and the J gene lost 11 bases, with 19 bases spanning the gap. The CDR3 length is 15 residues. CDR3 coding DNA: TGTGCCAGCAGCCTCGAATGGCAGGGGTGGGCACCCCTCCACTTT. The encoded protein is CASSLEWQGWAPLHF.

This clone has only a few counts. This sequence joins TRBV6-6 and TRBJ1-6; possibly TRBD1 for D (6 bases). Germline V gives CDR1 MNHNY, CDR2 SVGAGI (reference sequence). This CDR3 has 14 residues. The V gene lost 4 bases and the J gene lost 10 bases, with 14 bases spanning the gap. As DNA, the CDR3 is TGTGCCAGCAGTTTCTCACAGGGCGAATCACCCCTCCACTTT. Translated, it gives CASSFSQGESPLHF.

This clone was counted between two and nine times. The chain carries TRBV14 and TRBJ2-2; 7 bases are shared with TRBD1. V gave up 4 bases and J gave up 2 bases; unmatched junction bases: 7. Germline CDR1 is SGHDN and CDR2 is FVKESK. The CDR3 has 16 residues. The CDR3 DNA reads as TGTGCCAGCAGCCGATGGACAGGAATAAACACCGGGGAGCTGTTTTTT. This gives the protein CASSRWTGINTGELFF.

The chain employs TRBV10-2 and TRBJ1-5; D not resolved. V lost 4 bases and J lost 1, with 8 bases in between. The germline V gene has CDR1 WSHSY and CDR2 SAAADI. This CDR3 is 14 amino acids long. CDR3 sequence (DNA): TGCGCCAGCAGTGGACATCGCAGCAATCAGCCCCAGCATTTT. Translation: CASSGHRSNQPQHF.

The J gene is TRBJ1-1, the V gene TRBV3-1 (or the pseudogene TRBV3-2); D possibly corresponds to TRBD1 (5 bases). The CDR3 is made up of 15 amino acids. V was pared by 1 base and J by 1 base, with 10 bases between. The germline CDR1 and CDR2 sequences are LGHDT and YNNKEL (reference sequence). CDR3 sequence: CASSQVAGQNTEAFF. In DNA, the CDR3 is TGTGCCAGCAGCCAAGTCGCTGGACAGAACACTGAAGCTTTCTTT.

The chain joins TRBV18 to TRBJ2-3; 8 bases match TRBD2. The CDR3 spans 15 residues. Germline lookup yields CDR1 KGHSH and CDR2 LQKENI. J was trimmed by 0 bases and V by 2 bases; bases with no gene match: 1. CDR3 in amino acids: CASSPVAGSTDTQYF. CDR3 coding DNA: TGTGCCAGCTCACCAGTAGCGGGGAGCACAGATACGCAGTATTTT. Complete variable domain (other parts from reference TRBV18 and TRBJ2-3): NAGVMQNPRHLVRRRGQEARLRCSPMKGHSHVYWYRQLPEEGLKFMVYLQKENIIDESGMPKERFSAEFPKEGPSILRIQQVVRGDSAAYFCASSPVAGSTDTQYFGPGTRLTVL.

The CDR3 DNA follows: TGTGCCAGCTCACCTACATCGGGACTAGCGTCCCATGAGCAGTTCTTC. Its protein is CASSPTSGLASHEQFF. J is TRBJ2-1 and V is TRBV18, with 10 bases matching TRBD2. The CDR3 is 16 amino acids. Losses at the gene ends were 3 bases for V and 8 bases for J; bases not matched to a gene: 10. Germline V gene data show CDR1 as KGHSH and CDR2 as LQKENI.

This rearrangement joins TRBV9 to TRBJ1-3; TRBD1 agrees at 8 bases. Germline loops: CDR1 SGDLS, CDR2 YYNGEE. The CDR3 runs to 12 residues. V lost 6 bases to trimming and J lost 10 bases; unmatched junction nucleotides: 6. The chain's CDR3 is CASTKDRGTIYF. DNA of the CDR3: TGTGCCAGCACCAAAGACAGGGGAACCATATATTTT.

In this sample, this clone turned up once. The chain combines TRBV5-1 with TRBJ2-7, with D possibly TRBD1 on 5 matching bases. V lost 0 bases and J 6 bases, leaving 28 bases between the germline ends. CDR1 is SGHRS, CDR2 YFSETQ, per germline. This CDR3 has 19 amino acids. DNA of the CDR3: TGCGCCAGCAGCTTGGTGCCTCCGACAGATACCGGATTTCTGGGCGAGCAGTACTTC. This gives the protein CASSLVPPTDTGFLGEQYF.

In this sample, this clone turned up once. The chain recombines TRBV5-4 with TRBJ2-4; the D gene is possibly TRBD2 (6 bases). Trimming cost V 2 bases and J 5 bases, with 14 bases left between them. CDR1 is SGHNT, CDR2 YYREEE, per germline (reference sequence). The CDR3 is 15 residues long. The CDR3 sequence: CASSFPGEAQNIQYF. The DNA for the CDR3 is TGTGCCAGCAGCTTTCCGGGGGAGGCGCAAAACATTCAGTACTTC.

The chain combines TRBV9 with TRBJ1-3; 7 bases are shared with TRBD1. V lost 4 bases and J lost 0; bases outside the gene matches: 10. This CDR3 spans 17 amino acids. Looked up from germline, CDR1 is SGDLS and CDR2 is YYNGEE. The CDR3: CASSTRGGAGSGNTIYF. The CDR3 nucleotides are TGTGCCAGCAGCACCCGAGGGGGCGCGGGCTCTGGAAACACCATATATTTT.

The DNA for the CDR3 is TGTGCCAGCAGTTTATCGACAGGGGTAAGTTCACCCCTCCACTTT. As protein: CASSLSTGVSSPLHF. The gene calls are TRBV28 and TRBJ1-6; 8 bases align to TRBD1. J gave up 9 bases and V 1 base, and 5 bases lay outside the gene matches. Germline CDR1 and CDR2: MDHEN and SYDVKM. The CDR3 runs 15 residues.

The chain has TRBV19 and TRBJ1-5; D is unclear. Germline CDR1 reads LNHDA; CDR2 reads SQIVND (reference sequence). V gave up 6 bases and J gave up 1 base, with 13 bases separating them. The CDR3 is 15 amino acids. The CDR3 sequence is CASSPSGGSNQPQHF. CDR3 nucleotides: TGTGCCAGTAGCCCTTCAGGAGGGAGCAATCAGCCCCAGCATTTT.

This clone appeared many times. This rearrangement joins TRBV28 to TRBJ2-1; D unclear. Germline CDR1 and CDR2: MDHEN and SYDVKM. The V end lost 6 bases, the J end lost 15 bases, and 18 bases lay between the germline ends. The CDR3 has 12 amino acids. CDR3 residues: CASRSTRLTPFF. The CDR3 region has the DNA TGTGCCAGCAGATCAACCCGACTGACTCCGTTCTTC.

The rearrangement uses TRBV4-1 and TRBJ1-6, with D unresolved. The CDR3 is made up of 15 amino acids. Trimming stripped 0 bases from V and 6 bases from J, with 9 bases between. Germline CDR1 reads MGHRA; CDR2 reads YSYEKL. CDR3 bases: TGCGCCAGCAGCCAAGAAGGCAGGATTAATTCACCCCTCCACTTT. Translated: CASSQEGRINSPLHF.

This clone was counted a few times. J is TRBJ1-2 and V is TRBV10-3; TRBD1 is a possible D gene (5 bases). Per germline, CDR1 ENHRY and CDR2 SYGVKD. V lost 8 bases and J lost 1, with 23 bases in between. CDR3 size: 17 residues. The CDR3 reads CAIWGEAGPNFNYGYTF. CDR3 in DNA: TGTGCCATCTGGGGGGAAGCAGGACCTAACTTTAACTATGGCTACACCTTC.

The chain carries TRBV6-4 and TRBJ1-3, with a weak D call TRBD1 (6 bases). With 5 bases removed from V and 4 bases from J, the gap between germline ends came to 24 bases. The CDR3 length is 18 residues. Germline V gene sequence: CDR1 MRHNA, CDR2 SNTAGT. CDR3 coding DNA: TGTGCCAGCAGTCGGACCCGACAGGCCTCGGGTGTGGGAAACACCATATATTTT. It codes for CASSRTRQASGVGNTIYF.

The chain has TRBV19 and TRBJ1-1; D might be TRBD1 (5 bases). The length of the CDR3 is 12 residues. V lost 10 bases, J lost 4 bases, and 13 bases lay in between. CDR1 is LNHDA and CDR2 is SQIVND in the germline V gene (reference sequence). The CDR3 spells CATQTGGTEAFF. Here the CDR3 DNA reads TGTGCCACCCAGACCGGGGGCACTGAAGCTTTCTTT.

This chain joins TRBV7-8 and TRBJ2-1; weak D call: TRBD2 (7 bases). Trimming stripped 5 bases from V and 3 bases from J, with 14 bases between. Germline CDR1 reads SGHVS; CDR2 reads FQNEAQ. The CDR3 extends over 15 amino acids. CDR3 coding DNA: TGTGCCAGCAGCCCAGAGGGGGGGCACTACAATGAGCAGTTCTTC. This codes for CASSPEGGHYNEQFF.

Here the CDR3 DNA reads TGTGCCAGCAGCCGACAGGGCACCGGGGAGCTGTTTTTT. It codes for CASSRQGTGELFF. The V and J genes are TRBV7-9 and TRBJ2-2; TRBD1 agrees at 7 bases. V shed 5 bases and J 4 bases; nucleotides not matched to a gene: 1. CDR1 and CDR2 (germline): SEHNR, FQNEAQ (reference sequence). The CDR3 covers 13 residues.

V is TRBV18 and J is TRBJ1-1; no definite D call. Germline V lookup: CDR1 KGHSH, CDR2 LQKENI. This CDR3 spans 14 amino acids. Trimming left V 0 bases short and J 1 base short, with 6 bases between. The CDR3 bases are TGTGCCAGCTCACCACCGTACACGAACACTGAAGCTTTCTTT. Translation: CASSPPYTNTEAFF.

The genes are TRBV5-5 and TRBJ1-2, with D possibly TRBD1 on 5 matching bases. This CDR3 is 13 amino acids long. Trimming removed 2 bases at V and 4 bases at J, with 9 bases between. Per germline, CDR1 SGHKS and CDR2 YYEKEE (reference sequence). CDR3 residues: CASSFSRAYGYTF. CDR3 DNA sequence: TGTGCCAGCAGCTTTTCCAGGGCCTATGGCTACACCTTC.

The chain couples TRBV24-1 to TRBJ1-4; 8 bases match TRBD1. CDR1 is KGHDR, CDR2 SFDVKD, per germline. The CDR3 covers 18 residues. The ends lost 9 bases at V and 1 base at J; junction bases unmatched: 15. The CDR3 reads CATRDRGGPNGTNEKLFF. The CDR3 DNA reads TGTGCCACCCGAGACAGGGGAGGGCCTAACGGAACTAATGAAAAACTGTTTTTT.

This clone appeared once. The rearrangement uses TRBV7-8 and TRBJ1-5; D unclear. V gave up 1 base and J gave up 2 bases, with 12 bases separating them. Germline loops: CDR1 SGHVS, CDR2 FQNEAQ. CDR3 length: 16 amino acids. The chain's CDR3 is CASSLVMGRGNQPQHF. DNA of the CDR3: TGTGCCAGCAGCTTAGTGATGGGGAGAGGCAATCAGCCCCAGCATTTT.

The CDR3 bases are TGCAGCGTTGAATTAGACAGTACCCAGCCCCAGCATTTT. Encoded protein: CSVELDSTQPQHF. The V and J genes are TRBV29-1 and TRBJ1-5; possible D gene TRBD1, 5 bases. The CDR3 consists of 13 residues. Looked up from germline, CDR1 is SQVTM and CDR2 is ANQGSEA. Trimming left V 2 bases short and J 7 bases short, with 12 bases between.